Each of the 23 T cell receptor beta chains below was sequenced from the same sample in a study of control samples from healthy donors and cancer patients. The data were produced by immunoSEQ multiplex PCR, yet TCRdb's version contains in-frame clones alone and is incomplete. This table holds some 120,000 clones, about 93% found once. The sequenced sample was blood. The receptor source for this set is a man aged 25 to 40 in good health.

The CDR3 coding sequence is TGTGCCAGCAGCTCACCGGGACAGGGGAGGACCTACGAGCAGTACGTC. Amino acids: CASSSPGQGRTYEQYV. V gene TRBV7-8 combines with J gene TRBJ2-7; 10 positions agree with TRBD1. Per germline, CDR1 SGHVS and CDR2 FQNEAQ. V lost 4 bases to trimming and J lost 2 bases; unmatched junction nucleotides: 8. The CDR3 contains 16 residues.

Only a few counts were recorded for this clone. V and J are TRBV6-5 and TRBJ2-2; no firm D call. Germline V gene data show CDR1 as MNHEY and CDR2 as SVGAGI. V lost 5 bases and J lost 4, with 5 bases in between. The length of the CDR3 is 12 residues. The CDR3 DNA follows: TGTGCCAGCAGTAGGACCACCGGGGAGCTGTTTTTT. This translates into CASSRTTGELFF.

In this sample, this clone turned up once. The V call is TRBV18, the J call TRBJ1-1; perhaps TRBD1 as D (6 bases). The V gene's germline CDR1 is KGHSH and CDR2 LQKENI. The CDR3 runs 14 residues. Trimming removed 3 bases at V and 3 bases at J, with 11 bases between. The CDR3 nucleotides are TGTGCCAGCTCACCCCAGGGGAGGGACACTGAAGCTTTCTTT. Its translation: CASSPQGRDTEAFF.

The J gene is TRBJ2-5, the V gene TRBV7-6, with D hard to call. CDR3 length equals 16 residues. Germline loops: CDR1 SGHVS, CDR2 FNYEAQ. Trimming took off 2 bases at V and 1 base at J, with 14 bases between the two ends. In nucleotides, the CDR3 is TGTGCCAGCAGCTTATTAATAGGACGGATCCAAGAGACCCAGTACTTC. It encodes CASSLLIGRIQETQYF. Full variable domain (rest looked up from reference TRBV7-6 and TRBJ2-5): GAGVSQSPRYKVTKRGQDVALRCDPISGHVSLYWYRQALGQGPEFLTYFNYEAQQDKSGLPNDRFSAERPEGSISTLTIQRTEQRDSAMYRCASSLLIGRIQETQYFGPGTRLLVL.

This clone occurred a few times. V is TRBV3-1 (or the pseudogene TRBV3-2) and J is TRBJ1-1; no clear D. Per germline, CDR1 LGHDT and CDR2 YNNKEL (reference sequence). Between the trimmed V and J ends, which lost 4 bases and 1 base, there was a span of 13 bases. This CDR3 has 15 residues. The CDR3 is CASSPHWEGNTEAFF. The CDR3, as DNA: TGTGCCAGCAGCCCCCATTGGGAAGGGAACACTGAAGCTTTCTTT.

This sequence joins TRBV19 and TRBJ2-1, with TRBD2 identical over 11 bases. Germline CDR1 reads LNHDA; CDR2 reads SQIVND (reference sequence). The CDR3 sequence is 16 residues long. Germline trimming cut 1 base from V and 6 bases from J; bases unmatched to any gene: 5. The CDR3 DNA is TGTGCCAGTAGTATAGTCGGGACTAGCGGTTTCAATGAGCAGTTCTTC. Translating it yields CASSIVGTSGFNEQFF.

This chain's CDR3 is CASSPGQGNYGYTF. In DNA form, the CDR3 reads TGTGCCAGCAGCCCGGGACAGGGGAACTATGGCTACACCTTC. The chain is built from TRBV13 and TRBJ1-2; 10 bases agree with TRBD1. CDR1 is PRHDT and CDR2 is FYEKMQ in the germline V gene (reference sequence). Trimming cost V 5 bases and J 2 bases; bases outside gene matches: 2. The CDR3 is 14 residues long.

The chain carries TRBV9 and TRBJ1-2; 12 bases match TRBD1. The junction had 14 bases not matched to a gene; V was cut back by 5 bases and J by 6 bases. This CDR3 comprises 17 residues. CDR1 SGDLS and CDR2 YYNGEE come from the germline V gene. CDR3 sequence: CASSVTPGQGAANGYTF. The DNA of the CDR3 is TGTGCCAGCAGTGTTACGCCGGGACAGGGGGCGGCGAATGGCTACACCTTC.

The rearrangement uses TRBV3-1 (or the pseudogene TRBV3-2) and TRBJ1-2; D remains ambiguous. The CDR3 sequence is 17 residues long. CDR1 and CDR2 from the germline V gene are LGHDT and YNNKEL (reference sequence). Trimming cost V 0 bases and J 4 bases, with 18 bases left between them. The DNA for the CDR3 is TGTGCCAGCAGCCAAGATTTGAGAGACCGAATAATCTATGGCTACACCTTC. Translation: CASSQDLRDRIIYGYTF.

The gene calls are TRBV6-4 and TRBJ2-1, with D hard to call. CDR1 is MRHNA, CDR2 SNTAGT, per germline. Trimming pared 3 bases from V and 5 bases from J, leaving 11 bases between. This CDR3 contains 14 residues. The CDR3 nucleotides are TGTGCCAGCAGTGAGGGTAACAGAGACAATGAGCAGTTCTTC. Its protein is CASSEGNRDNEQFF.

The chain uses TRBV7-8 and TRBJ2-6; the D is unclear. The V gene's germline CDR1 is SGHVS and CDR2 FQNEAQ. The CDR3 is 16 amino acids. Deletions cut 5 bases from V and 1 base from J, with 12 bases between. The CDR3 here is CASSLLEGSGANVLTF. As DNA, the CDR3 is TGTGCCAGCAGCCTCCTAGAAGGATCTGGGGCCAACGTCCTGACTTTC.

This clone appeared a few times. V is TRBV30 and J is TRBJ2-5; 7 bases map to TRBD1. Germline V lookup: CDR1 GTSNPN, CDR2 SVGIG (reference sequence). The length of the CDR3 is 15 residues. Trimming at V came to 0 bases and at J to 5 bases, leaving 9 bases not matched to a gene. This CDR3 reads CAWSVKGGLEETQYF. The CDR3 coding sequence is TGTGCCTGGAGTGTGAAAGGGGGCCTTGAGGAGACCCAGTACTTC.

The genes are TRBV9 and TRBJ2-1; D ambiguous. Trimming pared 3 bases from V and 7 bases from J, leaving 8 bases between. This CDR3 is 12 amino acids long. The germline CDR1 and CDR2 sequences are SGDLS and YYNGEE. In nucleotides, the CDR3 is TGTGCCAGCAGCGGCCGTTGGAATGAGCAGTTCTTC. Protein product: CASSGRWNEQFF.

This clone was picked up a small number of times. J is TRBJ1-4 and V is TRBV3-1 (or the pseudogene TRBV3-2); D might be TRBD1 (6 bases). With 11 bases removed from V and 8 bases from J, the gap between germline ends came to 15 bases. The CDR3 totals 12 residues. Germline CDR1 is LGHDT and CDR2 is YNNKEL (reference sequence). CDR3 sequence (DNA): TGTGCCGCGGGGGGCGAATTCGAAAAACTGTTTTTT. As protein: CAAGGEFEKLFF.

The gene calls are TRBV28 and TRBJ2-5; no firm D call. The CDR3 loop spans 12 amino acids. V was pared by 3 bases and J by 5 bases, with 7 bases between. From germline, CDR1 is MDHEN and CDR2 SYDVKM. The CDR3 DNA sequence: TGTGCCAGCAGTTTTCTTATGGAGACCCAGTACTTC. Protein: CASSFLMETQYF.

This clone was recorded once. The V gene is TRBV19, the J gene TRBJ1-5; D is undetermined. This CDR3 has 14 amino acids. With 6 bases removed from V and 5 bases from J, the gap between germline ends came to 14 bases. CDR1 is LNHDA, CDR2 SQIVND, per germline (reference sequence). The CDR3 loop reads CASRGSGSHQPQHF. The CDR3 region has the DNA TGTGCCAGTAGAGGATCGGGCAGTCATCAGCCCCAGCATTTT.

The rearrangement links TRBV28 to TRBJ2-3, with D possibly matching TRBD2 (5 bases). This CDR3 has 17 amino acids. Per germline, CDR1 MDHEN and CDR2 SYDVKM. V dropped 3 bases and J dropped 0 bases, with 16 bases sitting between them. The CDR3 bases are TGTGCCAGCAGTTTGGACCGGGGTTATTCTAGCACAGATACGCAGTATTTT. This translates into CASSLDRGYSSTDTQYF. Variable domain in full (rest from reference TRBV28 and TRBJ2-3): DVKVTQSSRYLVKRTGEKVFLECVQDMDHENMFWYRQDPGLGLRLIYFSYDVKMKEKGDIPEGYSVSREKKERFSLILESASTNQTSMYLCASSLDRGYSSTDTQYFGPGTRLTVL.

This rearrangement joins TRBV5-1 to TRBJ1-4; D may be TRBD1 (6 bases). This CDR3 has 15 residues. Germline loops: CDR1 SGHRS, CDR2 YFSETQ. Trimming cost V 1 base and J 7 bases, with 14 bases left between them. In nucleotides, the CDR3 is TGCGCCAGCAGCTTGATGGGGGGCATCGGTGAAAAACTGTTTTTT. This translates into CASSLMGGIGEKLFF.

The chain employs TRBV2 and TRBJ1-1; weak D call: TRBD1 (5 bases). V lost 4 bases, J lost 2 bases, and 14 bases lay in between. Germline-derived CDR1 and CDR2 are SNHLY and FYNNEI. The length of the CDR3 is 15 residues. The CDR3 region is CASSVGGVRNTEAFF. In DNA, the CDR3 is TGTGCCAGCAGTGTAGGAGGGGTTAGAAACACTGAAGCTTTCTTT.

The count of this clone is one. The rearrangement links TRBV11-2 to TRBJ2-7, with 8 bases lining up with TRBD2. The junction had 6 bases not matched to a gene; V was cut back by 5 bases and J by 0 bases. The CDR3 has 15 amino acids. CDR1 is SGHAT and CDR2 is FQNNGV in the germline V gene. In nucleotides, the CDR3 is TGTGCCAGCAGCCGGGGGGGTGCTAGCTCCTACGAGCAGTACGTC. Protein: CASSRGGASSYEQYV.

The gene calls are TRBV7-9 and TRBJ1-2, with D maybe TRBD1 (5 bases). Deletions cut 1 base from V and 5 bases from J, with 8 bases between. CDR1 and CDR2 (germline): SEHNR, FQNEAQ (reference sequence). CDR3 length: 13 residues. CDR3 in amino acids: CASSLEGTYGYTF. In DNA form, the CDR3 reads TGTGCCAGCAGCTTAGAGGGGACTTATGGCTACACCTTC.

This clone was seen a few times. The chain has TRBV2 and TRBJ1-2; D is perhaps TRBD1 (5 bases). With 1 base removed from V and 5 bases from J, the gap between germline ends came to 8 bases. The CDR3 length is 13 residues. CDR1 is SNHLY and CDR2 is FYNNEI in the germline V gene. This CDR3 is CASSEGTTYGYTF. In DNA, the CDR3 is TGTGCCAGCAGTGAAGGGACAACTTATGGCTACACCTTC.

The chain is built from TRBV7-9 and TRBJ2-5; 9 bases align to TRBD1. Germline-derived CDR1 and CDR2 are SEHNR and FQNEAQ (reference sequence). V was pared by 1 base and J by 2 bases, with 2 bases of the junction left unmatched. This CDR3 is built from 15 residues. The CDR3 nucleotides read TGTGCCAGCAGCTTAGGGGACAGGGTACAAGAGACCCAGTACTTC. Amino acids: CASSLGDRVQETQYF.